What follows are 18 T cell receptor beta chains derived from one specimen sequenced in a study of beta chain features in type 1 diabetes. Findings and caveats of the study: Researchers report that Type 1 diabetes patients had moderately but significantly shorter TCRB CDR3s across all four CD4+ subsets.

Antigens of these TCRs are unknown. Reverse transcribing all isolated RNA meant expressed TCRB transcripts were sequenced. Profiling relied on immunoSEQ multiplex PCR, and the TCRdb table lists in-frame clones only, not all of them. This table has around 250,000 clones, just over 20% appearing once. The sample consisted of naive CD4+ T cells from blood. Receptors were obtained from a woman in her thirties or forties with type 1 diabetes.

This clone was seen only a few times. The chain couples TRBV7-9 to TRBJ1-6; D call uncertain. CDR3 length: 14 residues. Germline lookup yields CDR1 SEHNR and CDR2 FQNEAQ (reference sequence). Trimming removed 1 base at V and 7 bases at J, with 8 bases between. CDR3 bases: TGTGCCAGCAGCTTAGATCTCCCCAATTCACCCCTCCACTTT. Protein product: CASSLDLPNSPLHF.

This chain links TRBV7-8 with TRBJ2-1; TRBD2 matches at 9 bases. This CDR3 is built from 16 residues. V was pared by 2 bases and J by 4 bases, with 6 bases of the junction left unmatched. Germline CDR1 SGHVS, CDR2 FQNEAQ. The CDR3 reads CASSLRPSGNYNEQFF. CDR3 in DNA: TGTGCCAGCAGCTTACGGCCTAGCGGGAATTACAATGAGCAGTTCTTC.

This clone was counted only a few times. The chain recombines TRBV5-4 with TRBJ1-2; the D gene is possibly TRBD1 (5 bases). The CDR3 is 15 amino acids. Looked up from germline, CDR1 is SGHNT and CDR2 is YYREEE (reference sequence). V lost 3 bases and J lost 7, with 19 bases in between. The CDR3 protein is CASSYDWGELSGYTF. CDR3 in DNA: TGTGCCAGCAGCTACGACTGGGGCGAACTCTCTGGCTACACCTTC.

V gene TRBV27 combines with J gene TRBJ1-2, with D maybe TRBD1 (5 bases). Germline CDR1 reads MNHEY; CDR2 reads SMNVEV (reference sequence). Deletions cut 4 bases from V and 4 bases from J, with 10 bases between. CDR3 length: 13 amino acids. The CDR3 DNA is TGTGCCAGCAGTTCCGCAGGGATCTATGGCTACACCTTC. This sequence encodes CASSSAGIYGYTF.

This chain joins TRBV29-1 and TRBJ1-1, with D maybe TRBD1 (6 bases). V shed 1 base and J shed 5 bases, with 11 bases lying between them. Germline assignment: CDR1 SQVTM and CDR2 ANQGSEA. The CDR3 length is 13 residues. The CDR3 nucleotides read TGCAGCGTTGAAGCCAAACAGGGTACTGAAGCTTTCTTT. This sequence encodes CSVEAKQGTEAFF.

This clone was seen a few times. The chain uses TRBV29-1 and TRBJ2-7; tentatively, D is TRBD2 (6 bases). V was cut by 5 bases and J by 7 bases, with 18 bases left in between. The germline CDR1 and CDR2 sequences are SQVTM and ANQGSEA. This CDR3 is 13 amino acids long. In DNA, the CDR3 is TGCAGCGTTAAGGACGGGACTTTAGGAGAGCAGTACTTC. It codes for CSVKDGTLGEQYF.

This clone was seen only once. J is TRBJ1-1 and V is TRBV6-5, with D possibly TRBD1 on 6 matching bases. The V end was cut by 5 bases, the J end by 5 bases, with 18 bases between. Looked up from germline, CDR1 is MNHEY and CDR2 is SVGAGI. The length of the CDR3 is 15 residues. Here the CDR3 DNA reads TGTGCCAGCAGTCGTACAGGGATAGGGGCGACTGAAGCTTTCTTT. It is translated as CASSRTGIGATEAFF.

The gene calls are TRBV7-8 and TRBJ1-1; D gene unclear. The CDR3 is made up of 15 amino acids. V lost 0 bases and J 0 bases, leaving 8 bases between the germline ends. Germline values: CDR1 SGHVS, CDR2 FQNEAQ. CDR3 DNA sequence: TGTGCCAGCAGCTTAGCCGAGGGCATGAACACTGAAGCTTTCTTT. Translated, it gives CASSLAEGMNTEAFF.

The rearrangement joins TRBV7-9 to TRBJ2-2; TRBD1 matches 11 bases. The V gene's germline CDR1 is SEHNR and CDR2 FQNEAQ (reference sequence). The CDR3 runs 15 residues. V trimming: 6 bases; J trimming: 4 bases; junction bases outside the gene matches: 4. The CDR3 spells CASRTGTGGTGELFF. DNA of the CDR3: TGTGCCAGCAGAACCGGGACAGGGGGCACCGGGGAGCTGTTTTTT.

The chain couples TRBV25-1 to TRBJ2-5; 10 nucleotides match TRBD2. V trimming: 5 bases; J trimming: 4 bases; junction bases outside the gene matches: 1. The CDR3 length is 13 residues. Germline CDR1 MGHDK, CDR2 SYGVNS. The CDR3 protein is CASSPSGGETQYF. CDR3 in DNA: TGTGCCAGCAGTCCTAGCGGGGGAGAGACCCAGTACTTC.

Only a few counts were recorded for this clone. This chain joins TRBV2 and TRBJ2-5; D gene unclear. This CDR3 region has 14 residues. V was trimmed by 1 base and J by 2 bases, leaving 8 bases between them. Germline assignment: CDR1 SNHLY and CDR2 FYNNEI. CDR3 sequence reads: CASSEVRRQETQYF. The CDR3 DNA reads TGTGCCAGCAGTGAAGTTCGCCGGCAAGAGACCCAGTACTTC.

The rearrangement uses TRBV4-3 and TRBJ2-7; weak D call: TRBD2 (5 bases). This CDR3 region has 15 residues. Looked up from germline, CDR1 is LGHNA and CDR2 is YSLEER. The germline V and J ends were trimmed by 0 bases and 3 bases, with 12 bases remaining between them. This chain's CDR3 is CASSQESKTNYEQYF. The CDR3 DNA reads as TGCGCCAGCAGCCAAGAGTCAAAGACTAACTACGAGCAGTACTTC.

V usage is TRBV14 and J usage is TRBJ2-7; TRBD1 might be the D (5 bases). With 0 bases removed from V and 0 bases from J, the gap between germline ends came to 12 bases. The CDR3 is 16 residues long. Germline lookup yields CDR1 SGHDN and CDR2 FVKESK. This CDR3 is CASSQDQGRSSYEQYF. CDR3 bases: TGTGCCAGCAGCCAAGATCAGGGCAGGTCCTCCTACGAGCAGTACTTC.

V gene TRBV5-1 combines with J gene TRBJ2-1; 12 bases fit TRBD2. CDR1 SGHRS and CDR2 YFSETQ come from the germline V gene. With V trimmed by 2 bases and J by 6 bases, 3 bases remained unmatched. This CDR3 comprises 15 residues. DNA for the CDR3: TGCGCCAGCAGCTTCCCTAGCGGGGGGGCCAATGAGCAGTTCTTC. This translates into CASSFPSGGANEQFF.

This clone came up a few times. The V and J genes are TRBV28 and TRBJ2-3, with TRBD2 matching 8 bases. In germline, CDR1 is MDHEN, CDR2 SYDVKM. Unmatched junction bases numbered 4, after V lost 3 bases and J lost 5 bases. The CDR3 has 14 residues. CDR3 DNA sequence: TGTGCCAGCAGTTTCAGCGGGAGTGAAGATACGCAGTATTTT. It yields the protein CASSFSGSEDTQYF.

CDR3 loop: CASSHPWGGETQYF. The CDR3 DNA follows: TGCGCCAGCAGCCACCCTTGGGGGGGAGAGACCCAGTACTTC. The rearrangement uses TRBV4-1 and TRBJ2-5; 7 bases map to TRBD2. In germline, CDR1 is MGHRA, CDR2 YSYEKL. J lost 4 bases, V lost 3 bases, and 5 bases had no gene match. The CDR3 length is 14 residues.

The chain links TRBV15 to TRBJ1-5, with TRBD1 as a possible D gene (5 bases). The length of the CDR3 is 15 residues. The V and J ends lost 0 bases and 6 bases respectively, with 12 bases between them. Germline V lookup: CDR1 LNHNV, CDR2 YYDKDF (reference sequence). CDR3 sequence (DNA): TGTGCCACCAGCAGAGATGAAGGGGTCAGTCAGCCCCAGCATTTT. This gives the protein CATSRDEGVSQPQHF.

This clone has just one count. V gene TRBV6-6 combines with J gene TRBJ2-1; TRBD1 matches 7 bases. Germline loops: CDR1 MNHNY, CDR2 SVGAGI (reference sequence). The CDR3 has 14 residues. V was clipped by 2 bases and J by 7 bases; unmatched bases: 5. The CDR3: CASSYIGTANEQFF. The CDR3 bases are TGTGCCAGCAGTTACATAGGGACAGCAAATGAGCAGTTCTTC.